This is a list of T cell receptor beta chains from one sample in a study of T cell changes during pregnancy in multiple sclerosis. Some clones are missing from TCRdb's copy, which holds only in-frame ones; the method was immunoSEQ multiplex PCR. The profile shows about 110,000 clones, roughly 90% of them singletons. This specimen was peripheral blood, taken after pregnancy. These receptors all come from a female donor with multiple sclerosis, enrolled in a pregnancy study. The CDR3 runs from the conserved cysteine through the conserved F or W. The D gene is left open where the match is weak. Clone size is stated in some rows and not others, as once, few, many or a class when expanded.

CDR3 DNA: TGTGCCAGCAGTCAGGGTTGGGTAAGCAATCAGCCCCAGCATTTT
CDR3 protein: CASSQGWVSNQPQHF
D gene: .
J gene: TRBJ1-5
V gene: TRBV9
clone size: .

CDR3 DNA: TGTGCCAGCAGTGGTGGTTCAGGGCTATACACTGAAGCTTTCTTT
CDR3 protein: CASSGGSGLYTEAFF
D gene: .
J gene: TRBJ1-1
V gene: TRBV2
clone size: .

CDR3 DNA: TGTGCCAGCAGTGGCGTGGGACAGGGGACACCGCAGTTCTTC
CDR3 protein: CASSGVGQGTPQFF
D gene: TRBD1
J gene: TRBJ2-1
V gene: TRBV6-4
clone size: .

CDR3 DNA: TGTGCCAGCAGTTCCCCTTCGTCGGGGGGGCCTACGCAGTATTTT
CDR3 protein: CASSSPSSGGPTQYF
D gene: TRBD2
J gene: TRBJ2-3
V gene: TRBV27
clone size: .

CDR3 DNA: TGTGCCAGCAGTTTATCGGCAGTTGGCGAGCAGTACTTC
CDR3 protein: CASSLSAVGEQYF
D gene: .
J gene: TRBJ2-7
V gene: TRBV27
clone size: .

CDR3 DNA: TGTGCCAGCAGTGAAGCTACCGGGACGGGGGGCATTGAGCAGTTCTTC
CDR3 protein: CASSEATGTGGIEQFF
D gene: .
J gene: TRBJ2-1
V gene: TRBV2
clone size: .

CDR3 DNA: TGTGCCACCAGCAGAGAGTTAGGGGTAGGTCAAGAGACCCAGTACTTC
CDR3 protein: CATSRELGVGQETQYF
D gene: .
J gene: TRBJ2-5
V gene: TRBV15
clone size: .

CDR3 DNA: TGCGCCAGCAGCTTGGCTCGGAGACAGGGGAATTCACCCCTCCACTTT
CDR3 protein: CASSLARRQGNSPLHF
D gene: TRBD1
J gene: TRBJ1-6
V gene: TRBV5-1
clone size: .

CDR3 DNA: TGTGCCACCTGGGGCTGGGGCAATCAGCCCCAGCATTTT
CDR3 protein: CATWGWGNQPQHF
D gene: .
J gene: TRBJ1-5
V gene: TRBV6-5
clone size: .

CDR3 DNA: TGTGCCAGCAGCTCCACGACTAAGCCTTTCGAGCAGTACTTC
CDR3 protein: CASSSTTKPFEQYF
D gene: .
J gene: TRBJ2-7
V gene: TRBV11-2
clone size: .

CDR3 DNA: TGTGCCAGCAGCTTCGATCAGGCGTCCACAGATACGCAGTATTTT
CDR3 protein: CASSFDQASTDTQYF
D gene: .
J gene: TRBJ2-3
V gene: TRBV13
clone size: .

CDR3 DNA: TGTGCCAGCAGCCAAGAAGGTGGGAGGGGGGGATCACCCCTCCACTTT
CDR3 protein: CASSQEGGRGGSPLHF
D gene: .
J gene: TRBJ1-6
V gene: TRBV4-2
clone size: few

CDR3 DNA: TGTGCCAGTAGTATGACTAGCGGGGGGGAAGAGACCCAGTACTTC
CDR3 protein: CASSMTSGGEETQYF
D gene: TRBD2
J gene: TRBJ2-5
V gene: TRBV19
clone size: .

CDR3 DNA: TGTGCCAGCAGCGGGACAGGTGGTAGAGAGACCCAGTACTTC
CDR3 protein: CASSGTGGRETQYF
D gene: TRBD1
J gene: TRBJ2-5
V gene: TRBV5-4
clone size: .

CDR3 DNA: TGTGCCGTACAGTCTCCGGGGAATACGCAGTATTTT
CDR3 protein: CAVQSPGNTQYF
D gene: .
J gene: TRBJ2-3
V gene: TRBV6-1
clone size: .

CDR3 DNA: TGTGCCAGCAGCTTCCCGCGTTTTGGCGGGCGAGACAATGAGCAGTTCTTC
CDR3 protein: CASSFPRFGGRDNEQFF
D gene: .
J gene: TRBJ2-1
V gene: TRBV7-8
clone size: .

CDR3 DNA: TGCGCCAGCCAGGACGGAGGCTCCTACAATGAGCAGTTCTTC
CDR3 protein: CASQDGGSYNEQFF
D gene: .
J gene: TRBJ2-1
V gene: TRBV5-1
clone size: once

CDR3 DNA: TGCGCCAGCAGCTTCGACAGTGACTATGGCTACACCTTC
CDR3 protein: CASSFDSDYGYTF
D gene: .
J gene: TRBJ1-2
V gene: TRBV5-1
clone size: .

CDR3 DNA: TGTGCCAGCAGCGAATCCGGGACAGGGATAAGTACTGAAGCTTTCTTT
CDR3 protein: CASSESGTGISTEAFF
D gene: TRBD1
J gene: TRBJ1-1
V gene: TRBV9
clone size: .

CDR3 DNA: TGTGCCAGCTCACCGGCCGTAAGAGACAGGGGGTCCTCGCAGTACTTC
CDR3 protein: CASSPAVRDRGSSQYF
D gene: TRBD1
J gene: TRBJ2-7
V gene: TRBV18
clone size: .

CDR3 DNA: TGTGCCACCAAACTCGACAGGGGCGAGCAGTACTTC
CDR3 protein: CATKLDRGEQYF
D gene: TRBD1
J gene: TRBJ2-7
V gene: TRBV2
clone size: .

CDR3 DNA: TGTGCCAGTAGTCCGGGACTGGGGAACACTGAAGCTTTCTTT
CDR3 protein: CASSPGLGNTEAFF
D gene: .
J gene: TRBJ1-1
V gene: TRBV19
clone size: .

CDR3 DNA: TGTGCCTGGGCCTCAGGGGGATTTAAGTACTTC
CDR3 protein: CAWASGGFKYF
D gene: TRBD1
J gene: TRBJ2-7
V gene: TRBV30
clone size: .

CDR3 DNA: TGTGCCAGCAGTACCCAGGGGGCCGGTGAAAAACTGTTTTTT
CDR3 protein: CASSTQGAGEKLFF
D gene: TRBD1
J gene: TRBJ1-4
V gene: TRBV13
clone size: .

CDR3 DNA: TGTGCCAGCAGTTCCCCGGTCAGGGCATATGGCTACACCTTC
CDR3 protein: CASSSPVRAYGYTF
D gene: .
J gene: TRBJ1-2
V gene: TRBV27
clone size: .

CDR3 DNA: TGTGCCAGCAGTGCCCGTCTTACCTACGAGCAGTACTTC
CDR3 protein: CASSARLTYEQYF
D gene: .
J gene: TRBJ2-7
V gene: TRBV6-1
clone size: .

CDR3 DNA: TGTGCCTGGAGTCCCGACAGGGGCGAGTTGTCACCCCTCCACTTT
CDR3 protein: CAWSPDRGELSPLHF
D gene: TRBD1
J gene: TRBJ1-6
V gene: TRBV30
clone size: .

CDR3 DNA: TGTGCCAGCAGGGAGTCCTTTACGGGCTACGAGCAGTACTTC
CDR3 protein: CASRESFTGYEQYF
D gene: .
J gene: TRBJ2-7
V gene: TRBV7-8
clone size: .

CDR3 DNA: TGCGCCAGCAGCCAAGATGTGTGGCAGAGCAATCAGCCCCAGCATTTT
CDR3 protein: CASSQDVWQSNQPQHF
D gene: .
J gene: TRBJ1-5
V gene: TRBV4-1
clone size: .

CDR3 DNA: TGTGCCAGCAGCTTGGGGGCTGATTCAAGGTGGGATGAGCAGTTCTTC
CDR3 protein: CASSLGADSRWDEQFF
D gene: .
J gene: TRBJ2-1
V gene: TRBV5-6
clone size: .

CDR3 DNA: TGTGCCTGGCATAGGGGGATCACAGATACGCAGTATTTT
CDR3 protein: CAWHRGITDTQYF
D gene: .
J gene: TRBJ2-3
V gene: TRBV30
clone size: .

CDR3 DNA: TGTGCCAGCAGCACCCAAGGCGGGGGCTTAGTTGAGCAGTTCTTC
CDR3 protein: CASSTQGGGLVEQFF
D gene: .
J gene: TRBJ2-1
V gene: TRBV11-3
clone size: .

CDR3 DNA: TGTGCCAGCAGCTTAGGCTTCGGAACTAATGAAAAACTGTTTTTT
CDR3 protein: CASSLGFGTNEKLFF
D gene: .
J gene: TRBJ1-4
V gene: TRBV7-2
clone size: .

CDR3 DNA: TGTGCCAGCAGTTACTCGAGCGGGGGGCGGGATGAGCAGTTCTTC
CDR3 protein: CASSYSSGGRDEQFF
D gene: TRBD2
J gene: TRBJ2-1
V gene: TRBV6-5
clone size: .

CDR3 DNA: TGTGCCAGCAGTGAGGATCCTACAGAGGGAAAGACCCAGTACTTC
CDR3 protein: CASSEDPTEGKTQYF
D gene: .
J gene: TRBJ2-5
V gene: TRBV6-1
clone size: .

CDR3 DNA: TGTGCCAGCAGCTTAGGGGCTAACACTGAAGCTTTCTTT
CDR3 protein: CASSLGANTEAFF
D gene: .
J gene: TRBJ1-1
V gene: TRBV7-2
clone size: .

CDR3 DNA: TGTGCCAGCAGTTTCCGGGGACAGGGGTCTCTCGTTAACTATGGCTACACCTTC
CDR3 protein: CASSFRGQGSLVNYGYTF
D gene: TRBD1
J gene: TRBJ1-2
V gene: TRBV27
clone size: .

CDR3 DNA: TGTGCCAGCAGCTCTAGCGGGGGGGCCGGGTACAATGAGCAGTTCTTC
CDR3 protein: CASSSSGGAGYNEQFF
D gene: TRBD2
J gene: TRBJ2-1
V gene: TRBV5-4
clone size: .

CDR3 DNA: TGTGCCAGCAGTGCTGATAGCGGGGTGGGCACCGGGGAGCTGTTTTTT
CDR3 protein: CASSADSGVGTGELFF
D gene: TRBD2
J gene: TRBJ2-2
V gene: TRBV2
clone size: few

CDR3 DNA: TGCAGCGTAGCTGACAGGGGGGCACTGTTTTTT
CDR3 protein: CSVADRGALFF
D gene: TRBD1
J gene: TRBJ1-4
V gene: TRBV29-1
clone size: .

CDR3 DNA: TGTGCCAGCTACCAGGGGGTTGGAAACACCATATATTTT
CDR3 protein: CASYQGVGNTIYF
D gene: TRBD1
J gene: TRBJ1-3
V gene: TRBV6-1
clone size: .

CDR3 DNA: TGTGCCAGTAGTTCTCGGTCTTCCTCTGGAAACACCATATATTTT
CDR3 protein: CASSSRSSSGNTIYF
D gene: .
J gene: TRBJ1-3
V gene: TRBV19
clone size: .

CDR3 DNA: TGTGCCAGCAGCTTATGGGAGGATGAGCAGTTCTTC
CDR3 protein: CASSLWEDEQFF
D gene: .
J gene: TRBJ2-1
V gene: TRBV11-2
clone size: .

CDR3 DNA: TGCGCCAGCAGCTACGGACCGGGACAGGGCTCGAACACCGGGGAGCTGTTTTTT
CDR3 protein: CASSYGPGQGSNTGELFF
D gene: TRBD1
J gene: TRBJ2-2
V gene: TRBV5-1
clone size: .

CDR3 DNA: TGCGCCAGCAGCCAGCGGGGTCAGAACACTGAAGCTTTCTTT
CDR3 protein: CASSQRGQNTEAFF
D gene: .
J gene: TRBJ1-1
V gene: TRBV4-1
clone size: few

CDR3 DNA: TGTGCCAGCAGTGAGGCCGGGACAGCCTTCAATCAGCCCCAGCATTTT
CDR3 protein: CASSEAGTAFNQPQHF
D gene: TRBD1
J gene: TRBJ1-5
V gene: TRBV6-1
clone size: .

CDR3 DNA: TGTGCCAGCAGCGCGGACGGGAGGGCGAGCAATCAGCCCCAGCATTTT
CDR3 protein: CASSADGRASNQPQHF
D gene: .
J gene: TRBJ1-5
V gene: TRBV5-6
clone size: few